These 32 T cell receptor beta chains share one sample of origin, sequenced in a study of OX40 agonist ivuxolimab in advanced cancers. Assay used: immunoSEQ multiplex PCR; TCRdb lists only in-frame clones, some missing. This table holds around 80,000 clones, about 90% found once. The sample in question was CD4+ or CD8+ T cells sorted from blood, obtained in a trial of the OX40 agonist ivuxolimab. The origin of the receptors is an adult with an advanced solid tumor such as melanoma, head and neck, liver or kidney cancer.

This chain links TRBV18 with TRBJ1-6; D possibly corresponds to TRBD1 (6 bases). Trimming took off 3 bases at V and 6 bases at J, with 12 bases between the two ends. Germline V gene lookup returns CDR1 KGHSH and CDR2 LQKENI. The length of the CDR3 is 15 residues. The DNA for the CDR3 is TGTGCCAGCTCACCCCCAGGACAGAGTAATTCACCCCTCCACTTT. Residues: CASSPPGQSNSPLHF.

V is TRBV4-3 and J is TRBJ1-2, with a possible D match to TRBD1 (5 bases). Germline V gives CDR1 LGHNA, CDR2 YSLEER. CDR3 size: 15 residues. Between the trimmed V and J ends, which lost 4 bases and 0 bases, there was a span of 12 bases. The CDR3 region has the DNA TGCGCCAGCAGCCCATCGACAGTCCCTAACTATGGCTACACCTTC. Its translation is CASSPSTVPNYGYTF.

V usage is TRBV15 and J usage is TRBJ2-1; D perhaps matches TRBD1 (5 bases). Trimming took 3 bases from V and 4 from J, leaving 10 bases between them. The CDR3 consists of 14 residues. The germline gives CDR1 LNHNV, CDR2 YYDKDF (reference sequence). Written as DNA, the CDR3 is TGTGCCACCAGCAGCCAGCGACAGTACAATGAGCAGTTCTTC. This sequence encodes CATSSQRQYNEQFF.

The chain links TRBV29-1 to TRBJ2-7, with D possibly matching TRBD2 (5 bases). V was cut by 6 bases and J by 2 bases, with 14 bases left in between. Germline CDR1 and CDR2: SQVTM and ANQGSEA. This CDR3 is built from 13 residues. The CDR3 DNA follows: TGCAGCGTCCTCGGCGGGTACACCTACGAGCAGTACTTC. It translates to CSVLGGYTYEQYF.

The genes are TRBV27 and TRBJ1-1, with 7 bases aligning to TRBD1. The junction had 9 bases not matched to a gene; V was cut back by 3 bases and J by 2 bases. CDR1 and CDR2 from the germline V gene are MNHEY and SMNVEV (reference sequence). The CDR3 contains 16 residues. CDR3 in amino acids: CASSFLQGDGNTEAFF. CDR3 DNA: TGTGCCAGCAGTTTTCTCCAGGGGGACGGAAACACTGAAGCTTTCTTT.

The chain combines TRBV19 with TRBJ2-1; D is unclear. This CDR3 is 15 amino acids long. Trimming took off 3 bases at V and 2 bases at J, with 11 bases between the two ends. Germline CDR1 reads LNHDA; CDR2 reads SQIVND (reference sequence). The CDR3 is CASSIARVPYNEQFF. The CDR3 coding sequence is TGTGCCAGTAGTATCGCTAGGGTCCCCTACAATGAGCAGTTCTTC.

This clone has a single count. The chain has TRBV29-1 and TRBJ1-2, with D tentatively TRBD1 (6 bases). Germline V gene sequence: CDR1 SQVTM, CDR2 ANQGSEA. Trimming removed 0 bases from V and 3 bases from J, with 14 bases in between. The CDR3 has 15 amino acids. CDR3 loop: CSVEDRGSHHYGYTF. The CDR3 coding sequence is TGCAGCGTTGAAGATAGGGGGAGTCACCACTATGGCTACACCTTC.

This CDR3 reads CASSTSTGRNSPLHF. The CDR3 coding sequence is TGTGCCAGCAGCACTTCGACAGGGCGGAATTCACCCCTCCACTTT. This chain connects TRBV11-1 to TRBJ1-6; 7 nucleotides align to TRBD1. This CDR3 comprises 15 residues. Germline CDR1 reads SGHAT; CDR2 reads FQDESV (reference sequence). V gave up 5 bases and J gave up 7 bases; unmatched junction bases: 8.

V gene TRBV7-9 combines with J gene TRBJ2-5; TRBD1 aligns across 7 bases. The CDR3 spans 16 residues. The ends lost 7 bases at V and 5 bases at J; junction bases unmatched: 16. Germline V gene data show CDR1 as SEHNR and CDR2 as FQNEAQ (reference sequence). For the CDR3, the DNA is TGTGCCAGCAACCTACCTCTGACAGGGCATTTGGAGACCCAGTACTTC. Translated, it gives CASNLPLTGHLETQYF.

This chain connects TRBV6-5 to TRBJ1-1; D uncertain. Germline CDR1 and CDR2: MNHEY and SVGAGI. V shed 6 bases and J shed 3 bases, with 14 bases lying between them. This CDR3 contains 14 residues. This CDR3 reads CASSRTSAYTEAFF. The DNA for the CDR3 is TGTGCCAGCAGCCGTACCTCAGCGTACACTGAAGCTTTCTTT.

The chain uses TRBV19 and TRBJ1-2, with 10 bases that match TRBD1. This CDR3 is 14 amino acids long. V gave up 7 bases and J gave up 5 bases; unmatched junction bases: 7. Per the germline V gene, CDR1 is LNHDA and CDR2 is SQIVND (reference sequence). As DNA, the CDR3 is TGTGCCAGTAAGGAGGGACAGGGGTCATATGGCTACACCTTC. Translating gives CASKEGQGSYGYTF. Drawing the rest from reference TRBV19 and TRBJ1-2, the complete variable domain is DGGITQSPKYLFRKEGQNVTLSCEQNLNHDAMYWYRQDPGQGLRLIYYSQIVNDFQKGDIAEGYSVSREKKESFPLTVTSAQKNPTAFYLCASKEGQGSYGYTFGSGTRLTVV.

This chain joins TRBV6-5 and TRBJ2-3; D is ambiguous. Germline loops: CDR1 MNHEY, CDR2 SVGAGI. V dropped 9 bases and J dropped 0 bases, with 13 bases sitting between them. The CDR3 is 14 residues long. Written as DNA, the CDR3 is TGTGCCAGGGGGTATCCCACCAGCACAGATACGCAGTATTTT. Protein: CARGYPTSTDTQYF.

The chain uses TRBV27 and TRBJ1-2; TRBD1 agrees at 12 bases. CDR3 length: 16 amino acids. Germline V gene lookup returns CDR1 MNHEY and CDR2 SMNVEV (reference sequence). The J segment lost 4 bases and the V segment lost 1 base, leaving 4 bases of the junction unmatched. CDR3 nucleotide sequence: TGTGCCAGCAGTTTATTAGGGACAGGGGGCGGCTATGGCTACACCTTC. Protein sequence: CASSLLGTGGGYGYTF.

There are a few counts of this clone. This chain connects TRBV11-2 to TRBJ2-7; D might be TRBD2 (5 bases). Germline V gene sequence: CDR1 SGHAT, CDR2 FQNNGV. The CDR3 is 16 amino acids. V was pared by 3 bases and J by 0 bases, with 15 bases between. The CDR3 is CASSFPVWEYSYEQYF. CDR3 sequence (DNA): TGTGCCAGCAGCTTCCCCGTGTGGGAGTACTCCTACGAGCAGTACTTC.

The rearrangement links TRBV27 to TRBJ2-6, with 9 bases lining up with TRBD1. The germline V gene has CDR1 MNHEY and CDR2 SMNVEV (reference sequence). This CDR3 comprises 17 residues. Germline trimming cut 6 bases from V and 0 bases from J; bases unmatched to any gene: 6. CDR3 residues: CASSSGTGFSGANVLTF. CDR3 DNA sequence: TGTGCCAGCAGCTCCGGGACAGGGTTCTCTGGGGCCAACGTCCTGACTTTC. Full variable domain (remainder filled in from reference TRBV27 and TRBJ2-6): EAQVTQNPRYLITVTGKKLTVTCSQNMNHEYMSWYRQDPGLGLRQIYYSMNVEVTDKGDVPEGYKVSRKEKRNFPLILESPSPNQTSLYFCASSSGTGFSGANVLTFGAGSRLTVL.

The rearrangement uses TRBV7-3 and TRBJ1-2, with 10 bases fitting TRBD1. The germline CDR1 and CDR2 sequences are SGHTA and FQGTGA. V was clipped by 5 bases and J by 6 bases; unmatched bases: 9. The CDR3 extends over 15 amino acids. CDR3 DNA: TGTGCCAGCAGCCCCCGGGGACAGGGGACCGATGGCTACACCTTC. Encoded protein: CASSPRGQGTDGYTF.

The chain is built from TRBV13 and TRBJ2-3; perhaps D is TRBD1 or TRBD2 (5 bases each). Germline values: CDR1 PRHDT, CDR2 FYEKMQ (reference sequence). The CDR3 length is 14 residues. Trimming stripped 6 bases from V and 1 base from J, with 11 bases between. The CDR3 DNA sequence: TGTGCCAGCAGTTCACGAGGGGGCACAGATACGCAGTATTTT. This gives the protein CASSSRGGTDTQYF.

The rearrangement joins TRBV7-6 to TRBJ2-1; 12 positions match TRBD2. The CDR3 totals 19 residues. The germline gives CDR1 SGHVS, CDR2 FNYEAQ. Losses at the gene ends were 2 bases for V and 8 bases for J; bases not matched to a gene: 16. CDR3 sequence reads: CASSLTLAGGPGDSHEQFF. For the CDR3, the DNA is TGTGCCAGCAGCTTAACGCTAGCGGGGGGGCCGGGCGATTCCCATGAGCAGTTCTTC.

This sequence joins TRBV11-2 and TRBJ2-3, with 9 bases fitting TRBD1. This CDR3 is built from 14 residues. V lost 3 bases, J lost 6 bases, and 4 bases stayed unmatched. The germline V gene encodes CDR1 SGHAT and CDR2 FQNNGV. CDR3 protein: CASSFPQGADTQYF. The CDR3 DNA follows: TGTGCCAGCAGCTTTCCACAGGGGGCTGATACGCAGTATTTT. The entire variable domain, with the rest obtained from reference TRBV11-2 and TRBJ2-3, is as follows: EAGVAQSPRYKIIEKRQSVAFWCNPISGHATLYWYQQILGQGPKLLIQFQNNGVVDDSQLPKDRFSAERLKGVDSTLKIQPAKLEDSAVYLCASSFPQGADTQYFGPGTRLTVL.

This clone was seen a single time. The chain links TRBV13 to TRBJ1-1; D is undetermined. The V and J ends lost 0 bases and 0 bases respectively, with 8 bases between them. The CDR3 runs to 15 residues. CDR1 and CDR2 (germline): PRHDT, FYEKMQ (reference sequence). The CDR3 protein is CASSLGRNMNTEAFF. DNA for the CDR3: TGTGCCAGCAGCTTAGGACGAAATATGAACACTGAAGCTTTCTTT. Looking up the rest from reference TRBV13 and TRBJ1-1 gives the full variable domain: AAGVIQSPRHLIKEKRETATLKCYPIPRHDTVYWYQQGPGQDPQFLISFYEKMQSDKGSIPDRFSAQQFSDYHSELNMSSLELGDSALYFCASSLGRNMNTEAFFGQGTRLTVV.

V is TRBV13 and J is TRBJ2-1; 8 positions match TRBD2. The CDR3 runs 18 residues. CDR1 is PRHDT and CDR2 is FYEKMQ in the germline V gene (reference sequence). With V trimmed by 4 bases and J by 8 bases, 19 bases remained unmatched. CDR3 protein: CASSSRLTPGLGSDEQFF. The CDR3 DNA follows: TGTGCCAGCAGCTCCCGCCTAACGCCGGGACTAGGTTCCGATGAGCAGTTCTTC.

The rearrangement uses TRBV19 and TRBJ2-2, with TRBD1 matching over 8 bases. Germline V gene lookup returns CDR1 LNHDA and CDR2 SQIVND (reference sequence). The J segment lost 5 bases and the V segment lost 3 bases, leaving 8 bases of the junction unmatched. The CDR3 has 16 amino acids. In DNA form, the CDR3 reads TGTGCCAGTAGTATGGACAGGGAAGGTGCGACCGGGGAGCTGTTTTTT. Translated: CASSMDREGATGELFF.

J is TRBJ1-1 and V is TRBV19, with 9 bases identical to TRBD1. Trimming at V came to 5 bases and at J to 1 base, leaving 8 bases not matched to a gene. CDR1 LNHDA and CDR2 SQIVND come from the germline V gene (reference sequence). This CDR3 region has 16 residues. CDR3 protein: CASSFFHRGQNTEAFF. CDR3 DNA sequence: TGTGCCAGTAGTTTCTTCCACAGGGGGCAGAACACTGAAGCTTTCTTT.

The V gene is TRBV5-6, the J gene TRBJ2-1, with D tentatively TRBD1 or TRBD2 (6 bases each). Germline CDR1 is SGHDT and CDR2 is YYEEEE. This CDR3 is built from 15 residues. Between the trimmed V and J ends, which lost 0 bases and 9 bases, there was a span of 16 bases. CDR3: CASSLEPRLGGEQFF. The CDR3 bases are TGTGCCAGCAGCTTGGAGCCTCGACTAGGGGGTGAGCAGTTCTTC.

This chain joins TRBV10-3 and TRBJ1-6, with 8 bases identical to TRBD1. This CDR3 comprises 14 residues. Unmatched junction bases numbered 8, after V lost 10 bases and J lost 6 bases. Germline CDR1 ENHRY, CDR2 SYGVKD. For the CDR3, the DNA is TGTGCCACCCTGACAGGGGATGTTAATTCACCCCTCCACTTT. This gives the protein CATLTGDVNSPLHF.

The V gene is TRBV9, the J gene TRBJ2-4; no definite D call. CDR3 size: 13 residues. Germline-derived CDR1 and CDR2 are SGDLS and YYNGEE. Trimming took off 5 bases at V and 5 bases at J, with 11 bases between the two ends. This chain's CDR3 is CASSGNPENIQYF. In DNA form, the CDR3 reads TGTGCCAGCAGTGGGAACCCTGAAAACATTCAGTACTTC. Combining the CDR3 with reference TRBV9 and TRBJ2-4 gives the whole variable domain DSGVTQTPKHLITATGQRVTLRCSPRSGDLSVYWYQQSLDQGLQFLIQYYNGEERAKGNILERFSAQQFPDLHSELNLSSLELGDSALYFCASSGNPENIQYFGAGTRLSVL.

The chain is built from TRBV7-8 and TRBJ2-3; 8 nucleotides agree with TRBD2. Germline V gives CDR1 SGHVS, CDR2 FQNEAQ. V lost 4 bases to trimming and J lost 4 bases; unmatched junction nucleotides: 10. The CDR3 is 16 amino acids. CDR3 DNA: TGTGCCAGCAGCTCGGGGGCCGGGGGGGCCGCAGATACGCAGTATTTT. Its protein is CASSSGAGGAADTQYF.

V usage is TRBV2 and J usage is TRBJ2-7, with 9 bases that match TRBD2. From germline, CDR1 is SNHLY and CDR2 FYNNEI. This CDR3 is built from 14 residues. V gave up 9 bases and J gave up 1 base; unmatched junction bases: 7. The CDR3 region has the DNA TGTGCCAGTACGGGACTAGCCTATTCCTACGAGCAGTACTTC. Amino acid sequence: CASTGLAYSYEQYF. The whole variable domain, filled in from reference TRBV2 and TRBJ2-7, reads EPEVTQTPSHQVTQMGQEVILRCVPISNHLYFYWYRQILGQKVEFLVSFYNNEISEKSEIFDDQFSVERPDGSNFTLKIRSTKLEDSAMYFCASTGLAYSYEQYFGPGTRLTVT.

V gene TRBV9 combines with J gene TRBJ2-5; TRBD2 matches at 9 bases. V shed 2 bases, J shed 5 bases, and the junction held 13 bases outside the gene matches. Germline V lookup: CDR1 SGDLS, CDR2 YYNGEE. The CDR3 is 17 residues long. The CDR3 DNA follows: TGTGCCAGCAGCGTGCCCGTAGGCGGGGGGGATTTTGAGACCCAGTACTTC. Encoded protein: CASSVPVGGGDFETQYF.

The V and J genes are TRBV12-5 and TRBJ2-7; D not certain. Trimming left V 1 base short and J 2 bases short, with 9 bases between. The CDR3 contains 14 residues. CDR1 is LGHNT and CDR2 is FRNRAP in the germline V gene. CDR3 sequence reads: CASGLGGHPYEQYF. CDR3 coding DNA: TGTGCTAGTGGTTTGGGGGGTCACCCCTACGAGCAGTACTTC.

This clone was counted a single time. The chain recombines TRBV18 with TRBJ2-3, with 8 bases that match TRBD1. J gave up 2 bases and V 3 bases, and 4 bases lay outside the gene matches. CDR1 and CDR2 (germline): KGHSH, LQKENI. The CDR3 length is 15 residues. The CDR3 sequence: CASSPGQGVTDTQYF. The CDR3 coding sequence is TGTGCCAGCTCACCCGGACAGGGCGTCACAGATACGCAGTATTTT.

This clone was found a few times. The chain uses TRBV10-2 and TRBJ2-1, with D uncertain. Germline CDR1 reads WSHSY; CDR2 reads SAAADI. The CDR3 length is 11 residues. V was shortened by 2 bases and J by 6 bases, with 2 bases between the two germline ends. CDR3 sequence (DNA): TGCGCCAGCAGTGAGGGCAATGAGCAGTTCTTC. The encoded protein is CASSEGNEQFF.